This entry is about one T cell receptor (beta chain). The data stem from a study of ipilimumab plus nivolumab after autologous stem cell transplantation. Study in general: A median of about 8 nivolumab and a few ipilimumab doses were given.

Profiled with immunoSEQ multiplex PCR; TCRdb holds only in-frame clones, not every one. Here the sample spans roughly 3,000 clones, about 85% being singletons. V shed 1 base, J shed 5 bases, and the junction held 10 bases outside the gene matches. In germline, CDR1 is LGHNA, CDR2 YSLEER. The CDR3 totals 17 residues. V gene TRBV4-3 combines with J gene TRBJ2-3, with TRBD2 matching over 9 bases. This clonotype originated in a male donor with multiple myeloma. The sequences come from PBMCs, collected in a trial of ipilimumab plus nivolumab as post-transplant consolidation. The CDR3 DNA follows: TGCGCCAGCAGCCAAGGGCTGGTGGCGGGGGGGAGAGATACGCAGTATTTT. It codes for CASSQGLVAGGRDTQYF.